The 6 T cell receptor beta chains below come from one sample, sequenced in a study of T cells in Graves' hyperthyroidism and ophthalmopathy. Authors of the study amplified TCR beta CDR3 regions from RNA transcripts. HTBI primers were the set used in a first-round RT-PCR of the TCR CDR3. TCRdb analysed the multiplex PCR reads with MiXCR anew, one entry per CDR3 protein. The table records under 250,000 distinct CDR3 sequences, about 15% of them present only once. Input material: blood. All receptors come from a man aged 50 or older with Graves' hyperthyroidism.

This clonotype showed up many times. The chain uses TRBV6-1 and TRBJ2-7; D is unresolved. V lost 5 bases and J 4 bases, leaving 6 bases between the germline ends. The germline gives CDR1 MNHNS, CDR2 SASEGT. The CDR3 is 11 residues long. The CDR3 loop reads CASSPLYEQYF. CDR3 nucleotide sequence: TGTGCCAGCAGTCCCCTGTACGAGCAGTACTTC.

This clonotype was counted ten times or more. The rearrangement joins TRBV15 to TRBJ2-7, with TRBD2 matching 12 bases. CDR1 is LNHNV, CDR2 YYDKDF, per germline (reference sequence). V gave up 6 bases and J gave up 4 bases; unmatched junction bases: 4. The CDR3 sequence is 14 residues long. DNA of the CDR3: TGTGCCACCAGGCTGACTAGCGGGAGTTACGAGCAGTACTTC. This translates into CATRLTSGSYEQYF.

The genes are TRBV4-1 and TRBJ2-3; TRBD2 matches at 10 bases. J gave up 4 bases and V 0 bases, and 7 bases lay outside the gene matches. The CDR3 runs 17 residues. The V gene's germline CDR1 is MGHRA and CDR2 YSYEKL. The CDR3 nucleotides read TGCGCCAGCAGCCAAGAACACGAGCGGGAGGGCCCAGATACGCAGTATTTT. As protein: CASSQEHEREGPDTQYF.

This clonotype was counted ten times or more. Here the CDR3 reads CASSLTGSRQPQHF. The CDR3, as DNA: TGTGCCAGCAGTCTGACAGGGTCTCGGCAGCCCCAGCATTTT. The chain is built from TRBV12-3 or TRBV12-4 and TRBJ1-5, with 7 bases matching TRBD1. Trimming cost V 5 bases and J 7 bases; bases outside gene matches: 8. The CDR3 totals 14 residues.

This clonotype occurred a few times. Here the CDR3 DNA reads TGTGCCAGCGGGGGGTCGGAGACCCAGTACTTC. Translation gives CASGGSETQYF. The J gene is TRBJ2-5, the V gene TRBV6-1; weak D call: TRBD2 (6 bases). Trimming took 8 bases from V and 5 from J, leaving 9 bases between them. From germline, CDR1 is MNHNS and CDR2 SASEGT. The CDR3 sequence is 11 residues long.

On this clonotype: Because it lacks the conserved phenylalanine or tryptophan at the end, this CDR3 is likely a read error. J is TRBJ2-7 and V is TRBV7-9; 9 nucleotides align to TRBD1. The CDR3 runs to 15 residues. Germline loops: CDR1 SEHNR, CDR2 FQNEAQ (reference sequence). J was trimmed by 2 bases and V by 5 bases; bases with no gene match: 7. CDR3 loop: CASSRSGTGTYEQYS. The CDR3, as DNA: TGTGCCAGCAGCCGCTCTGGGACAGGGACCTACGAGCAGTACTCC.